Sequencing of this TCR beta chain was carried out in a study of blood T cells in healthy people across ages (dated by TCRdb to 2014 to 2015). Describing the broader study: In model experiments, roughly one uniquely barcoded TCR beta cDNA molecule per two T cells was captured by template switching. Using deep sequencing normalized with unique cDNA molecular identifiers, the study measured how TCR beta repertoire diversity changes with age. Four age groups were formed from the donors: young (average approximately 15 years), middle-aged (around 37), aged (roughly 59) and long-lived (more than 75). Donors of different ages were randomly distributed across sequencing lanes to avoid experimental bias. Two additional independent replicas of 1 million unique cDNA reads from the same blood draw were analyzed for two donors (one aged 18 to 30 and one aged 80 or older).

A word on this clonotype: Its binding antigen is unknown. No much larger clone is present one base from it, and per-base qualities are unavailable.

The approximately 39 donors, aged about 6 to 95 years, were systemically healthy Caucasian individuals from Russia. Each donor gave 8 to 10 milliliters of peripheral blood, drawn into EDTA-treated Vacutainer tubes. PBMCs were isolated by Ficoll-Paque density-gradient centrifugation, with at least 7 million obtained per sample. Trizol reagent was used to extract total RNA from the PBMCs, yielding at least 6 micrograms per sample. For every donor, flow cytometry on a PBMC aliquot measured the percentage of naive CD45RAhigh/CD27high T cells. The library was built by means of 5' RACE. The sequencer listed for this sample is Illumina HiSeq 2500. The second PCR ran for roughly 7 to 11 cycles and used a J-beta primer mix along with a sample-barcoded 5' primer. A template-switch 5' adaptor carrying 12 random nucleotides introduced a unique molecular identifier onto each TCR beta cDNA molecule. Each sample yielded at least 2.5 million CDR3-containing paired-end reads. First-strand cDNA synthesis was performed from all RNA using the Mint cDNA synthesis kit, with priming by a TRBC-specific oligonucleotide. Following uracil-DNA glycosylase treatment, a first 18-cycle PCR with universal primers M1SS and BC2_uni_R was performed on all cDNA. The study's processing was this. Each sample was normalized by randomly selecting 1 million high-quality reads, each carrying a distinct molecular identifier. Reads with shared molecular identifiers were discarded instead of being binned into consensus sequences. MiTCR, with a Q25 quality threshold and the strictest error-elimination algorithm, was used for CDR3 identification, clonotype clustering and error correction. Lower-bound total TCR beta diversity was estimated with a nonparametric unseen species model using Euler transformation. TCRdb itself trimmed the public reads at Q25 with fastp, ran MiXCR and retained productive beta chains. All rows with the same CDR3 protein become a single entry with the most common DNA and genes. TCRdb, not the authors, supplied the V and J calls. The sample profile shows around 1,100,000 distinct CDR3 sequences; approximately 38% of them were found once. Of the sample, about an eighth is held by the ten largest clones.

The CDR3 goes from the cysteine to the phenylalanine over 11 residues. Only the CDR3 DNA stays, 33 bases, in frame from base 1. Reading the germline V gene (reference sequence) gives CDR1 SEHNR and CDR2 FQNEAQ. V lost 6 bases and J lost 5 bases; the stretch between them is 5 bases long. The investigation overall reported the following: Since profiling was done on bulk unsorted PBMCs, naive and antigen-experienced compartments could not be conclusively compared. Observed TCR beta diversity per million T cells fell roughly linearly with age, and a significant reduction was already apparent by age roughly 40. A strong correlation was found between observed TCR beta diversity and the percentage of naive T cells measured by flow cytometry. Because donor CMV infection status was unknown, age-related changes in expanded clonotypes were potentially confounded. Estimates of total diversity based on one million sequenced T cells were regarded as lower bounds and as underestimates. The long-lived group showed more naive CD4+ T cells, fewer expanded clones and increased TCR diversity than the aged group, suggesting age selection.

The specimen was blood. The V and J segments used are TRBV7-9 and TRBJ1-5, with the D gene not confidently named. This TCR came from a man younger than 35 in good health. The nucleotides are TGTGCCAGCAGAGTACATCAGCCCCAGCATTTT. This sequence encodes CASRVHQPQHF.